Listed below are T cell receptor beta chains from one sample, sequenced in a study of blood T cell repertoires in COVID-19. Clones were sequenced by immunoSEQ multiplex PCR, and TCRdb holds only the in-frame ones, with some missing. The repertoire holds roughly 150,000 clones, with approximately 80% as singletons. Sequencing was carried out using peripheral blood. These receptor sequences come from a man aged 55 to 70 with acute or convalescent COVID-19. CDR3s include the opening cysteine and the closing phenylalanine or tryptophan. The order of the fields is clone size, J gene, D gene, V gene, CDR3 length, CDR3 DNA, CDR3 protein. D genes are given only for firm matches. Size is stated for part of the rows, as once, few or many counts, or as a class when the clone is expanded.

abundance: -; j_gene: TRBJ1-5; d_gene: -; v_gene: TRBV6-5; len: 15; CDR3nt: TGTGCCAGCAGTTATTCTCAAGGGGCGAATCAGCCCCAGCATTTT; CDR3aa: CASSYSQGANQPQHF
abundance: once; j_gene: TRBJ2-7; d_gene: -; v_gene: TRBV20-1; len: 13; CDR3nt: TGCAGTGCTAGTCCCAGGGCCTGGGGCGAGCAGTACTTC; CDR3aa: CSASPRAWGEQYF
abundance: -; j_gene: TRBJ1-2; d_gene: -; v_gene: TRBV10-3; len: 13; CDR3nt: TGTGCCATCAGTGAGTCGCAGGGGTATGGCTACACCTTC; CDR3aa: CAISESQGYGYTF
abundance: few; j_gene: TRBJ2-7; d_gene: -; v_gene: TRBV30; len: 12; CDR3nt: TGTGCCTGGAGTGTTTCGAGCTACGAGCAGTACTTC; CDR3aa: CAWSVSSYEQYF
abundance: many; j_gene: TRBJ1-2; d_gene: TRBD1; v_gene: TRBV3-1/TRBV3-2; len: 22; CDR3nt: TGTGCCAGCAGCCCGGCAGGATCGGGCCCCCTCGGGCTACAGGGGGCCGAGGCTGGCTACACCTTC; CDR3aa: CASSPAGSGPLGLQGAEAGYTF
abundance: -; j_gene: TRBJ2-3; d_gene: TRBD2; v_gene: TRBV10-3; len: 17; CDR3nt: TGTGCCACCGGGGGGGCTAGCGGAGCCGACCGCACAGATACGCAGTATTTT; CDR3aa: CATGGASGADRTDTQYF
abundance: -; j_gene: TRBJ2-1; d_gene: -; v_gene: TRBV11-2; len: 15; CDR3nt: TGTGCCAGCACCACTATCAGTGGCTCCTACAATGAGCAGTTCTTC; CDR3aa: CASTTISGSYNEQFF
abundance: -; j_gene: TRBJ1-5; d_gene: TRBD1; v_gene: TRBV18; len: 14; CDR3nt: TGTGCCAGCTCACCCGGGACAGCGACGCAGCCCCAGCATTTT; CDR3aa: CASSPGTATQPQHF
abundance: -; j_gene: TRBJ2-7; d_gene: TRBD1; v_gene: TRBV7-2; len: 15; CDR3nt: TGTGCCAGCAGCCCAAGCGGGACAGGGATCTACGAGCAGTACTTC; CDR3aa: CASSPSGTGIYEQYF
abundance: -; j_gene: TRBJ2-5; d_gene: TRBD2; v_gene: TRBV28; len: 16; CDR3nt: TGTGCCAGCAGTTTTTCAGTAGCGGGCCTGGGAGAGACCCAGTACTTC; CDR3aa: CASSFSVAGLGETQYF
abundance: -; j_gene: TRBJ1-4; d_gene: -; v_gene: TRBV5-5; len: 14; CDR3nt: TGTGCCAGCAGCTTCGGACAGTTTAATGAAAAACTGTTTTTT; CDR3aa: CASSFGQFNEKLFF
abundance: -; j_gene: TRBJ2-3; d_gene: TRBD2; v_gene: TRBV19; len: 14; CDR3nt: TGTGCCAGTAGTTCGGGACTAGCGACCCTGACGCAGTATTTT; CDR3aa: CASSSGLATLTQYF
abundance: -; j_gene: TRBJ2-7; d_gene: -; v_gene: TRBV18; len: 16; CDR3nt: TGTGCCAGCTCACCATCTTTTCCTGAGGGCTCCTACGAGCAGTACTTC; CDR3aa: CASSPSFPEGSYEQYF
abundance: -; j_gene: TRBJ2-1; d_gene: TRBD2; v_gene: TRBV10-2; len: 15; CDR3nt: TGCGCCAGCATCTCCAGCGGGGGGGGCTACAATGAGCAGTTCTTC; CDR3aa: CASISSGGGYNEQFF
abundance: -; j_gene: TRBJ2-7; d_gene: -; v_gene: TRBV11-1; len: 14; CDR3nt: TGTGCCAGCAGCTTCAGCGACAGGTACTACGAGCAGTACTTC; CDR3aa: CASSFSDRYYEQYF
abundance: -; j_gene: TRBJ2-1; d_gene: -; v_gene: TRBV11-3; len: 14; CDR3nt: TGTGCCAGCAGCCAGGGGACGGTCTACAATGAGCAGTTCTTC; CDR3aa: CASSQGTVYNEQFF
abundance: -; j_gene: TRBJ2-1; d_gene: -; v_gene: TRBV9; len: 15; CDR3nt: TGTGCCAGCAGCCCCCGTGAAGGGGAGGTCGATGAGCAGTTCTTC; CDR3aa: CASSPREGEVDEQFF
abundance: once; j_gene: TRBJ2-1; d_gene: TRBD1; v_gene: TRBV5-1; len: 15; CDR3nt: TGCGCCAGCAGCTTGTCAGGGACAGGGTTCAATGAGCAGTTCTTC; CDR3aa: CASSLSGTGFNEQFF
abundance: -; j_gene: TRBJ1-5; d_gene: -; v_gene: TRBV19; len: 15; CDR3nt: TGTGCCAGTAGTATAGGAGGCAGCCTCAATCAGCCCCAGCATTTT; CDR3aa: CASSIGGSLNQPQHF
abundance: once; j_gene: TRBJ2-5; d_gene: TRBD1; v_gene: TRBV11-2; len: 15; CDR3nt: TGTGCCAGCAGCTTAGGCGGGACAGGGGTCGAGACCCAGTACTTC; CDR3aa: CASSLGGTGVETQYF
abundance: -; j_gene: TRBJ2-2; d_gene: TRBD1; v_gene: TRBV5-1; len: 16; CDR3nt: TGCGCCAGCAGCTTGGCTATACAGGGGGTAACCGGGGAGCTGTTTTTT; CDR3aa: CASSLAIQGVTGELFF
abundance: -; j_gene: TRBJ2-7; d_gene: TRBD1; v_gene: TRBV28; len: 16; CDR3nt: TGTGCCAGCAGCCCCCACCGGACAGGGGTCACCTACGAGCAGTACTTC; CDR3aa: CASSPHRTGVTYEQYF
abundance: -; j_gene: TRBJ1-2; d_gene: -; v_gene: TRBV4-3; len: 16; CDR3nt: TGCGCCAGCAGCCAGGCTCAGGGGATATATAACTATGGCTACACCTTC; CDR3aa: CASSQAQGIYNYGYTF
abundance: -; j_gene: TRBJ2-7; d_gene: -; v_gene: TRBV15; len: 13; CDR3nt: TGTGCCACTAATGGTGGGACATCCTACGAGCAGTACTTC; CDR3aa: CATNGGTSYEQYF
abundance: -; j_gene: TRBJ2-7; d_gene: -; v_gene: TRBV5-4; len: 14; CDR3nt: TGTGCCAGCAGCTCCACCGGGGGTTCCTACGAGCAGTACTTC; CDR3aa: CASSSTGGSYEQYF
abundance: -; j_gene: TRBJ2-1; d_gene: -; v_gene: TRBV21-1; len: 16; CDR3nt: TGTGCCAGCAGTCCCCCCCGGCTAGCGGTGGGAGGTGAGCAGTTCTTC; CDR3aa: CASSPPRLAVGGEQFF
abundance: once; j_gene: TRBJ1-6; d_gene: -; v_gene: TRBV7-9; len: 15; CDR3nt: TGTGCCAGCAGCGCCGATGTCCGGGGGAATTCACCCCTCCACTTT; CDR3aa: CASSADVRGNSPLHF
abundance: -; j_gene: TRBJ2-5; d_gene: -; v_gene: TRBV7-3; len: 13; CDR3nt: TGTGCCAGCAGCTTAAACTCGCGGGGGACCCAGTACTTC; CDR3aa: CASSLNSRGTQYF
abundance: -; j_gene: TRBJ2-7; d_gene: -; v_gene: TRBV27; len: 11; CDR3nt: TGTGCCAGCAAGTCCCTCGGCGAGCAGTACTTC; CDR3aa: CASKSLGEQYF
abundance: -; j_gene: TRBJ1-2; d_gene: TRBD1; v_gene: TRBV5-1; len: 15; CDR3nt: TGCGCCAGCAGCTTGGTTGGGACAGGGCCTGAAGGCTACACCTTC; CDR3aa: CASSLVGTGPEGYTF
abundance: -; j_gene: TRBJ1-1; d_gene: -; v_gene: TRBV2; len: 14; CDR3nt: TGTGCCAGCAGTCCGGGAGATTCGAACACTGAAGCTTTCTTT; CDR3aa: CASSPGDSNTEAFF
abundance: -; j_gene: TRBJ1-2; d_gene: -; v_gene: TRBV7-9; len: 16; CDR3nt: TGTGCCAGCAGCTTAAGTGGGTCAGGGGTAGAATATGGCTACACCTTC; CDR3aa: CASSLSGSGVEYGYTF
abundance: -; j_gene: TRBJ1-2; d_gene: TRBD1; v_gene: TRBV2; len: 13; CDR3nt: TGTGCCAGCAGTTTGACAGGGACCTATGGCTACACCTTC; CDR3aa: CASSLTGTYGYTF
abundance: few; j_gene: TRBJ1-6; d_gene: TRBD1; v_gene: TRBV2; len: 15; CDR3nt: TGTGCCAGCAGTGAGCGGACAGGGAGGAATTCACCCCTCCACTTT; CDR3aa: CASSERTGRNSPLHF
abundance: -; j_gene: TRBJ2-2; d_gene: -; v_gene: TRBV30; len: 15; CDR3nt: TGTGCCTGGATACCCCCTGGGGGGAGGACCGGGGAGCTGTTTTTT; CDR3aa: CAWIPPGGRTGELFF
abundance: -; j_gene: TRBJ2-5; d_gene: -; v_gene: TRBV21-1; len: 13; CDR3nt: TGTGCCAGCACTCCCACGCGGGGGGGGACCCAGTACTTC; CDR3aa: CASTPTRGGTQYF
abundance: -; j_gene: TRBJ2-5; d_gene: -; v_gene: TRBV4-3; len: 15; CDR3nt: TGCGCCAGCAGCCAAGAAGGGGGGGCAGGAGAGACCCAGTACTTC; CDR3aa: CASSQEGGAGETQYF
abundance: few; j_gene: TRBJ1-5; d_gene: TRBD1; v_gene: TRBV19; len: 16; CDR3nt: TGTGCCAGTAGTAACCCGGACAGGGGGCTCGAGCAGCCCCAGCATTTT; CDR3aa: CASSNPDRGLEQPQHF
abundance: -; j_gene: TRBJ1-1; d_gene: TRBD1; v_gene: TRBV27; len: 16; CDR3nt: TGTGCCAGCAGTTTGGGACAGGGGGCGATGAGGACTGAAGCTTTCTTT; CDR3aa: CASSLGQGAMRTEAFF
abundance: -; j_gene: TRBJ2-7; d_gene: TRBD2; v_gene: TRBV5-1; len: 12; CDR3nt: TGCGCCAGCAGCTCCGGGGGGTACGAGCAGTACTTC; CDR3aa: CASSSGGYEQYF
abundance: -; j_gene: TRBJ2-5; d_gene: -; v_gene: TRBV5-6; len: 14; CDR3nt: TGTGCCAGCAGCCGACAGATCACACAAGAGACCCAGTACTTC; CDR3aa: CASSRQITQETQYF
abundance: -; j_gene: TRBJ2-1; d_gene: TRBD1; v_gene: TRBV7-2; len: 15; CDR3nt: TGTGCCAGCAGCTTAAGGACAGGGGGCCCCCATGAGCAGTTCTTC; CDR3aa: CASSLRTGGPHEQFF
abundance: -; j_gene: TRBJ1-5; d_gene: -; v_gene: TRBV27; len: 12; CDR3nt: TGTGCCAGCAGTTTTAGCCGGGGGCCCCAGCATTTT; CDR3aa: CASSFSRGPQHF
abundance: -; j_gene: TRBJ2-5; d_gene: -; v_gene: TRBV19; len: 15; CDR3nt: TGTGCCAGTAGTATAGCCCGGGATCGTCAAGAGACCCAGTACTTC; CDR3aa: CASSIARDRQETQYF
abundance: -; j_gene: TRBJ1-1; d_gene: -; v_gene: TRBV6-2/TRBV6-3; len: 16; CDR3nt: TGTGCCAGCAGTTACCGCCCCAGGGTTCGTAGCACTGAAGCTTTCTTT; CDR3aa: CASSYRPRVRSTEAFF
abundance: -; j_gene: TRBJ1-1; d_gene: TRBD1; v_gene: TRBV15; len: 16; CDR3nt: TGTGCCACCAGCAGGATCCTCACAGGGGTGAACACTGAAGCTTTCTTT; CDR3aa: CATSRILTGVNTEAFF